The clone carrying this TCR beta chain was seen at least ten times. What it recognizes is unknown. The CDR3 runs to 13 residues. Losses at the gene ends were 5 bases for V and 6 bases for J; bases not matched to a gene: 5. Germline CDR1 reads DFQATT; CDR2 reads SNEGSKA (reference sequence). The second PCR ran about 6 to 11 cycles with a sample-barcoded 5' primer and J-beta primers. The authors tagged each cDNA molecule using a template-switch adaptor with 12 random nucleotides. Each CDR3 protein is one row after TCRdb ran MiXCR on the 5' RACE reads. The sample holds roughly 1.6 million distinct CDR3 sequences, around 35% seen once. This specimen comes from a study of blood T cells in healthy people across ages. Findings and limits, study-wide: Age advanced and TCR beta diversity per million T cells fell, roughly linearly.

Per sample, extraction of total RNA gave at least 5 micrograms in every case. The V call is TRBV20-1, the J call TRBJ2-7, with 12 bases matching TRBD2. Sequencing was done on a sample of blood. This clonotype was sampled from a woman under 40 in good health. For the CDR3, the DNA is TGCAGTGCTTCACTAGCGGGGGGCCGCGAGCAGTACTTC. Its translation is CSASLAGGREQYF.